Listed here are 21 T cell receptor beta chains from one sample, sequenced in a study of OX40 agonist ivuxolimab in advanced cancers. This table comes from immunoSEQ multiplex PCR, and its TCRdb copy is limited to in-frame clones, with some not included. The table lists roughly 59,000 clones, over 90% of them singletons. Sequences were derived from CD4+ or CD8+ T cells sorted from blood, sampled in a trial of the OX40 agonist ivuxolimab. All receptors derive from an adult with an advanced solid tumor such as melanoma, head and neck, liver or kidney cancer.

V and J are TRBV6-5 and TRBJ2-5; 7 bases match TRBD2. Germline V gene data show CDR1 as MNHEY and CDR2 as SVGAGI. V trimming: 9 bases; J trimming: 4 bases; junction bases outside the gene matches: 2. CDR3 size: 11 residues. CDR3 amino acids: CASWGGETQYF. The CDR3 bases are TGTGCCAGTTGGGGGGGAGAGACCCAGTACTTC.

The chain links TRBV6-6 to TRBJ1-3; no firm D call. From germline, CDR1 is MNHNY and CDR2 SVGAGI (reference sequence). The CDR3 has 11 residues. Deletions cut 7 bases from V and 4 bases from J, with 5 bases between. The CDR3: CASTSGNTIYF. CDR3 DNA sequence: TGTGCCAGCACCAGCGGAAACACCATATATTTT.

The V call is TRBV7-8, the J call TRBJ1-5; D gene uncertain. The germline CDR1 and CDR2 sequences are SGHVS and FQNEAQ. V lost 0 bases and J lost 4, with 7 bases in between. This CDR3 spans 14 amino acids. CDR3 in DNA: TGTGCCAGCAGCTTAGCGTTGCAGAATCAGCCCCAGCATTTT. Its protein product is CASSLALQNQPQHF.

This clone appeared a single time. The V call is TRBV4-3, the J call TRBJ2-7; 9 bases map to TRBD1. CDR3 length: 15 residues. From germline, CDR1 is LGHNA and CDR2 YSLEER. V was clipped by 2 bases and J by 3 bases; unmatched bases: 5. CDR3 loop: CASSQYGQGNYEQYF. DNA of the CDR3: TGCGCCAGCAGCCAATACGGACAGGGGAACTACGAGCAGTACTTC.

This sequence joins TRBV19 and TRBJ2-4; D tentatively reads TRBD1 or TRBD2 (5 bases each). CDR1 and CDR2 (germline): LNHDA, SQIVND (reference sequence). V gave up 5 bases and J gave up 1 base, with 12 bases separating them. The CDR3 runs 15 residues. CDR3 sequence (DNA): TGTGCCAGTAGTCTTGCAAGGGACGCCAAAAACATTCAGTACTTC. Encoded protein: CASSLARDAKNIQYF.

This clone is a singleton in its sample. The rearrangement uses TRBV10-3 and TRBJ2-7; D is uncertain. The CDR3 extends over 15 amino acids. V was shortened by 0 bases and J by 0 bases, with 9 bases between the two germline ends. Germline lookup yields CDR1 ENHRY and CDR2 SYGVKD. The DNA for the CDR3 is TGTGCCATCAGTGAGTCGAATTGGGTCTCCTACGAGCAGTACTTC. This sequence encodes CAISESNWVSYEQYF.

The chain combines TRBV7-9 with TRBJ1-6; a possible D gene is TRBD1 (5 bases). The CDR3 has 13 amino acids. V lost 1 base and J 10 bases, leaving 8 bases between the germline ends. Germline CDR1 reads SEHNR; CDR2 reads FQNEAQ (reference sequence). The CDR3: CASSLGGLSPLHF. The CDR3 nucleotides are TGTGCCAGCAGCTTAGGGGGCTTGTCACCCCTCCACTTT.

This clone was seen more than once but under ten times. V and J are TRBV25-1 and TRBJ1-1; no clear D gene. Per the germline V gene, CDR1 is MGHDK and CDR2 is SYGVNS. V was trimmed by 3 bases and J by 0 bases, leaving 5 bases between them. This CDR3 is 13 amino acids long. The CDR3 DNA reads as TGTGCCAGCAGTGATCCCATGAACACTGAAGCTTTCTTT. Protein: CASSDPMNTEAFF.

This chain connects TRBV29-1 to TRBJ1-1; 7 nucleotides line up with TRBD1. The V segment lost 4 bases and the J segment 11 bases; nucleotides outside the gene matches: 10. The CDR3 runs 12 residues. Germline values: CDR1 SQVTM, CDR2 ANQGSEA. The CDR3 here is CSVAGDSPSAFF. The CDR3 DNA reads TGCAGCGTTGCCGGGGACAGCCCTTCGGCTTTCTTT.

The chain employs TRBV4-2 and TRBJ2-2; D is unclear. There are 11 residues in the CDR3. Per the germline V gene, CDR1 is LGHNA and CDR2 is YNFKEQ. Trimming pared 8 bases from V and 3 bases from J, leaving 4 bases between. The chain's CDR3 is CASSHTGELFF. CDR3 nucleotides: TGTGCCAGCTCGCACACCGGGGAGCTGTTTTTT.

This clone is judged medium-sized. The CDR3 DNA sequence: TGTGCCAGCAGTGAAGACAGGACCAATCAGCCCCAGCATTTT. Translated: CASSEDRTNQPQHF. The chain employs TRBV6-5 and TRBJ1-5; D might be TRBD1 (6 bases). CDR1 and CDR2 from the germline V gene are MNHEY and SVGAGI. V lost 5 bases, J lost 3 bases, and 11 bases lay in between. The CDR3 totals 14 residues.

This clone was detected once. The V call is TRBV18, the J call TRBJ2-5, with D perhaps matching TRBD1 (6 bases). Germline values: CDR1 KGHSH, CDR2 LQKENI. The length of the CDR3 is 16 residues. V lost 2 bases, J lost 5 bases, and 18 bases lay in between. The CDR3 coding sequence is TGTGCCAGCTCACCATTGACAGGCCAGGTGGGGGAGACCCAGTACTTC. Its translation is CASSPLTGQVGETQYF.

V is TRBV11-1 and J is TRBJ1-5; D may be TRBD1 (6 bases). The ends were cut back, 4 bases at V and 6 bases at J, with 13 bases in the middle. This CDR3 has 14 amino acids. Germline assignment: CDR1 SGHAT and CDR2 FQDESV (reference sequence). The CDR3: CASSWSGEGQPQHF. The CDR3 DNA reads TGTGCCAGCAGCTGGTCAGGGGAAGGTCAGCCCCAGCATTTT.

The rearrangement uses TRBV7-3 and TRBJ1-2; D may be TRBD1 (5 bases). The CDR3 has 15 amino acids. Trimming pared 1 base from V and 0 bases from J, leaving 9 bases between. Germline lookup yields CDR1 SGHTA and CDR2 FQGTGA. The CDR3 loop reads CASSLNPGTNYGYTF. CDR3 in DNA: TGTGCCAGCAGCTTAAATCCAGGGACTAACTATGGCTACACCTTC.

This chain links TRBV9 with TRBJ2-7; TRBD2 matches 11 bases. CDR1 and CDR2 (germline): SGDLS, YYNGEE. This CDR3 is built from 15 residues. V was clipped by 4 bases and J by 4 bases; unmatched bases: 7. CDR3 DNA: TGTGCCAGCAGCACCACTAGCGGGAGTACTTACGAGCAGTACTTC. It encodes CASSTTSGSTYEQYF. Variable domain in full (rest from reference TRBV9 and TRBJ2-7): DSGVTQTPKHLITATGQRVTLRCSPRSGDLSVYWYQQSLDQGLQFLIQYYNGEERAKGNILERFSAQQFPDLHSELNLSSLELGDSALYFCASSTTSGSTYEQYFGPGTRLTVT.

As to this clone: At the DNA level, this CDR3 is encoded by other sequences in the same sample as well. The chain links TRBV6-1 to TRBJ1-1; D may be TRBD1 (6 bases). This CDR3 has 11 amino acids. Looked up from germline, CDR1 is MNHNS and CDR2 is SASEGT. Trimming cost V 6 bases and J 6 bases, with 8 bases left between them. The CDR3 protein is CASRQGSEAFF. In DNA form, the CDR3 reads TGTGCCAGCAGACAGGGTTCTGAAGCTTTCTTT.

In DNA form, the CDR3 reads TGCGCCAGCAGCCACCCTGACACTCAGCCCCAGCATTTT. Protein sequence: CASSHPDTQPQHF. The chain employs TRBV4-1 and TRBJ1-5; no clear D. The V end was cut by 3 bases, the J end by 6 bases, with 9 bases between. CDR1 MGHRA and CDR2 YSYEKL come from the germline V gene. The length of the CDR3 is 13 residues.

The genes are TRBV27 and TRBJ2-7; TRBD2 is a possible D gene (5 bases). CDR1 and CDR2 (germline): MNHEY, SMNVEV (reference sequence). This CDR3 is 13 amino acids long. Between the trimmed V and J ends, which lost 2 bases and 3 bases, there was a span of 8 bases. CDR3 loop: CASSLRESYEQYF. Here the CDR3 DNA reads TGTGCCAGCAGTTTAAGGGAGAGCTACGAGCAGTACTTC.

V is TRBV7-2 and J is TRBJ2-7; TRBD1 might be the D (6 bases). This CDR3 is 14 amino acids long. V lost 3 bases and J 4 bases, leaving 13 bases between the germline ends. Germline V gives CDR1 SGHTA, CDR2 FQGNSA. The CDR3 sequence is CASSFGTRGYEQYF. CDR3 nucleotide sequence: TGTGCCAGCAGCTTCGGGACAAGAGGATACGAGCAGTACTTC.

The gene calls are TRBV4-1 and TRBJ2-1; 8 nucleotides align to TRBD2. Germline CDR1 is MGHRA and CDR2 is YSYEKL. The V and J ends lost 4 bases and 9 bases, in that order; junction bases with no gene match: 14. This CDR3 comprises 16 residues. The CDR3 nucleotides are TGCGCCAGCAGCCGCTCCGGTGGGCGGGAGGCCGGTGAGCAGTTCTTC. As protein: CASSRSGGREAGEQFF.

The gene calls are TRBV27 and TRBJ1-2; no clear D. This CDR3 spans 14 amino acids. Trimming pared 2 bases from V and 2 bases from J, leaving 9 bases between. Germline CDR1 is MNHEY and CDR2 is SMNVEV (reference sequence). Here the CDR3 reads CASSLRGPNYGYTF. The CDR3 DNA reads TGTGCCAGCAGTTTAAGAGGGCCCAACTATGGCTACACCTTC.